The 17 T cell receptor beta chains below were found in one sample sequenced in a study of OX40 agonist ivuxolimab in advanced cancers. Some clones are missing from TCRdb's copy, which holds only in-frame ones; the method was immunoSEQ multiplex PCR. In the table there are about 71,000 clones, around 94% of which are singletons. Here the sequenced sample was CD4+ or CD8+ T cells sorted from blood, taken in a trial of the OX40 agonist ivuxolimab. The receptors shown here come from an adult with an advanced solid tumor such as melanoma, head and neck, liver or kidney cancer.

V gene TRBV5-6 combines with J gene TRBJ2-1; 10 nucleotides match TRBD1. Germline trimming cut 4 bases from V and 7 bases from J; bases unmatched to any gene: 8. The germline V gene has CDR1 SGHDT and CDR2 YYEEEE. The CDR3 has 15 residues. CDR3 residues: CASSTRDRGMNEQFF. CDR3 nucleotide sequence: TGTGCCAGCAGCACCCGGGACAGGGGTATGAATGAGCAGTTCTTC.

The rearrangement uses TRBV2 and TRBJ2-2; 10 bases are a match to TRBD1. There are 15 residues in the CDR3. The J segment lost 4 bases and the V segment lost 10 bases, leaving 9 bases of the junction unmatched. CDR1 SNHLY and CDR2 FYNNEI come from the germline V gene. The chain's CDR3 is CAITRGTGATGELFF. The CDR3 nucleotides read TGTGCCATCACCCGGGGGACAGGGGCCACCGGGGAGCTGTTTTTT.

The sample holds one count of this clone. This chain connects TRBV27 to TRBJ1-2; possible D gene TRBD1, 6 bases. V lost 5 bases to trimming and J lost 3 bases, with 16 bases between them. Germline values: CDR1 MNHEY, CDR2 SMNVEV (reference sequence). The CDR3 extends over 15 amino acids. CDR3 bases: TGTGCCAGCAGTACCCACCCAGAGGGGGACTATGGCTACACCTTC. This encodes CASSTHPEGDYGYTF.

DNA for the CDR3: TGTGCCAGCAGCTTTTTAGGGAGGGAAGAGACCCAGTACTTC. This sequence encodes CASSFLGREETQYF. The chain combines TRBV7-9 with TRBJ2-5; 7 nucleotides agree with TRBD2. The CDR3 is made up of 14 amino acids. V trimming: 3 bases; J trimming: 3 bases; junction bases outside the gene matches: 4. Germline V gene data show CDR1 as SEHNR and CDR2 as FQNEAQ (reference sequence).

V and J are TRBV14 and TRBJ2-7, with D uncertain. The CDR3 sequence is 13 residues long. V was cut by 0 bases and J by 2 bases, with 5 bases left in between. CDR1 SGHDN and CDR2 FVKESK come from the germline V gene. CDR3 nucleotide sequence: TGTGCCAGCAGCCAAGATTGGACCTACGAGCAGTACTTC. Translated, it gives CASSQDWTYEQYF. Full variable domain (missing parts from reference TRBV14 and TRBJ2-7): EAGVTQFPSHSVIEKGQTVTLRCDPISGHDNLYWYRRVMGKEIKFLLHFVKESKQDESGMPNNRFLAERTGGTYSTLKVQPAELEDSGVYFCASSQDWTYEQYFGPGTRLTVT.

V usage is TRBV6-6 and J usage is TRBJ1-4, with 7 bases lining up with TRBD1. Germline assignment: CDR1 MNHNY and CDR2 SVGAGI (reference sequence). The junction had 11 bases not matched to a gene; V was cut back by 5 bases and J by 8 bases. This CDR3 has 15 amino acids. CDR3 sequence reads: CASSHEPGQREKLFF. The CDR3 nucleotides are TGTGCCAGCAGTCACGAACCGGGACAGCGGGAAAAACTGTTTTTT.

The chain carries TRBV6-5 and TRBJ2-1, with a tentative D call TRBD2 (6 bases). Trimming cost V 6 bases and J 0 bases, with 12 bases left between them. CDR1 is MNHEY and CDR2 is SVGAGI in the germline V gene. There are 15 residues in the CDR3. CDR3 region: CASSPGVSSYNEQFF. CDR3 DNA: TGTGCCAGCAGCCCGGGGGTGAGCTCCTACAATGAGCAGTTCTTC.

The chain recombines TRBV30 with TRBJ2-3, with 9 bases identical to TRBD2. Trimming cost V 8 bases and J 5 bases; bases outside gene matches: 14. The CDR3 sequence is 15 residues long. Germline V CDR1 and CDR2: GTSNPN, SVGIG (reference sequence). The CDR3 reads CAGSRGAGGQDTQYF. Here the CDR3 DNA reads TGTGCCGGGTCCCGGGGAGCGGGAGGACAAGATACGCAGTATTTT.

The chain combines TRBV7-7 with TRBJ2-2, with D maybe TRBD2 (7 bases). V was shortened by 2 bases and J by 5 bases, with 18 bases between the two germline ends. The V gene's germline CDR1 is SSHAT and CDR2 FNYEAQ (reference sequence). CDR3 length equals 17 residues. This chain's CDR3 is CASSLSPAGAGTGELFF. Written as DNA, the CDR3 is TGTGCCAGCAGCTTAAGTCCGGCGGGGGCGGGTACCGGGGAGCTGTTTTTT.

The J gene is TRBJ2-7, the V gene TRBV6-5; 8 bases map to TRBD1. From germline, CDR1 is MNHEY and CDR2 SVGAGI. J was trimmed by 3 bases and V by 5 bases; bases with no gene match: 9. The CDR3 runs to 15 residues. The CDR3 DNA sequence: TGTGCCAGCAGTCCCCCCGGACAGGGAGTCTACGAGCAGTACTTC. This gives the protein CASSPPGQGVYEQYF.

CDR3 sequence reads: CASSQERMGERGYTF. CDR3 sequence (DNA): TGCGCCAGCAGCCAAGAAAGGATGGGGGAGCGAGGCTACACCTTC. The chain uses TRBV4-3 and TRBJ1-2, with D tentatively TRBD1 (5 bases). CDR1 is LGHNA and CDR2 is YSLEER in the germline V gene. This CDR3 region has 15 residues. V lost 0 bases and J 8 bases, leaving 16 bases between the germline ends.

CDR3 in DNA: TGTGCCAGCAGCCAAGATTCCGTTGGACTAGCGGGAGGAGGTGAGCAGTTCTTC. Translating gives CASSQDSVGLAGGGEQFF. The chain is built from TRBV4-2 and TRBJ2-1, with 14 nucleotides matching TRBD2. J was trimmed by 9 bases and V by 0 bases; bases with no gene match: 10. The CDR3 loop spans 18 amino acids. Germline lookup yields CDR1 LGHNA and CDR2 YNFKEQ.

This clone appeared a single time. The V call is TRBV12-5, the J call TRBJ1-4; 9 bases line up with TRBD1. J lost 8 bases, V lost 4 bases, and 5 bases had no gene match. Germline assignment: CDR1 LGHNT and CDR2 FRNRAP. CDR3 length: 14 amino acids. Here the CDR3 reads CASGYGTGWEKLFF. The CDR3 nucleotides read TGTGCTAGTGGTTACGGGACAGGGTGGGAAAAACTGTTTTTT.

The rearrangement links TRBV7-2 to TRBJ1-2, with D possibly being TRBD1 (5 bases). In germline, CDR1 is SGHTA, CDR2 FQGNSA. The V end was cut by 0 bases, the J end by 5 bases, with 13 bases between. The CDR3 is made up of 15 amino acids. The CDR3 DNA follows: TGTGCCAGCAGCTTAGCAGAGGGACCGAGTTATGGCTACACCTTC. Translated, it gives CASSLAEGPSYGYTF. The full variable domain, completed using reference TRBV7-2 and TRBJ1-2, is GAGVSQSPSNKVTEKGKDVELRCDPISGHTALYWYRQSLGQGLEFLIYFQGNSAPDKSGLPSDRFSAERTGGSVSTLTIQRTQQEDSAVYLCASSLAEGPSYGYTFGSGTRLTVV.

In its sample, this clone was seen once. Here the CDR3 reads CASRSGTEISEAFF. CDR3 nucleotides: TGTGCCAGCAGGTCCGGGACAGAGATTTCTGAAGCTTTCTTT. J is TRBJ1-1 and V is TRBV6-1, with 7 nucleotides matching TRBD1. Germline CDR1 and CDR2: MNHNS and SASEGT. V trimming: 6 bases; J trimming: 6 bases; junction bases outside the gene matches: 10. This CDR3 contains 14 residues.

This clone came up a few times. CDR3 residues: CASSQDGQVTFF. The CDR3, as DNA: TGCGCCAGCAGCCAAGATGGGCAGGTTACTTTCTTC. J is TRBJ2-1 and V is TRBV4-3; D unresolved. The CDR3 length is 12 residues. V was trimmed by 0 bases and J by 16 bases, leaving 13 bases between them. The V gene's germline CDR1 is LGHNA and CDR2 YSLEER.

The chain recombines TRBV15 with TRBJ1-5, with D uncertain. The CDR3 is 12 residues long. The V end was cut by 4 bases, the J end by 7 bases, with 8 bases between. Per the germline V gene, CDR1 is LNHNV and CDR2 is YYDKDF (reference sequence). The CDR3 nucleotides read TGTGCCACCAGCATCCGACGGCAGCCCCAGCATTTT. Translating it yields CATSIRRQPQHF.